A single sample is the source of the 18 T cell receptor beta chains below, sequenced in a study of blood T cell repertoires in COVID-19. Assay: immunoSEQ multiplex PCR; the TCRdb copy retains only in-frame clones and omits some. Seen here are around 280,000 clones, roughly 87% observed once, and the top ten hold 2% to 2.5%. The sample taken for sequencing was peripheral blood. All receptors come from a woman aged 45-65 years who had recovered from COVID-19.

This chain connects TRBV7-3 to TRBJ2-3; D may be TRBD2 (5 bases). Germline CDR1 is SGHTA and CDR2 is FQGTGA. CDR3 length: 14 residues. Trimming removed 5 bases at V and 4 bases at J, with 13 bases between. The CDR3 region has the DNA TGTGCCAGCAGCCCCACCCCCGGGGCAGATACGCAGTATTTT. Translating it yields CASSPTPGADTQYF.

The chain carries TRBV6-6 and TRBJ2-5; 7 nucleotides agree with TRBD1. V was clipped by 2 bases and J by 1 base; unmatched bases: 4. The CDR3 covers 15 residues. From germline, CDR1 is MNHNY and CDR2 SVGAGI (reference sequence). This chain's CDR3 is CASSYRNRGQETQYF. The CDR3 DNA is TGTGCCAGCAGTTACCGGAACAGGGGCCAAGAGACCCAGTACTTC.

The gene calls are TRBV23-1 and TRBJ2-7; TRBD2 might be the D (5 bases). TRBV23-1 is recorded as an ORF, its role being uncertain. V was cut by 0 bases and J by 4 bases, with 10 bases left in between. The CDR3 contains 14 residues. CDR3 coding DNA: TGCGCCAGCAGTCAATCTCGACTATGGTACGAGCAGTACTTC. Residues: CASSQSRLWYEQYF.

The V gene is TRBV28, the J gene TRBJ2-4, with D unresolved. This CDR3 spans 14 amino acids. CDR1 is MDHEN, CDR2 SYDVKM, per germline. Between the trimmed V and J ends, which lost 6 bases and 0 bases, there was a span of 9 bases. The CDR3 spells CASRTGVAKNIQYF. The CDR3 DNA reads as TGTGCCAGCAGAACTGGAGTAGCCAAAAACATTCAGTACTTC.

The CDR3 DNA reads as TGTGCCAGCAGTGAGAAGACACGTAACACTGAAGCTTTCTTT. Translation gives CASSEKTRNTEAFF. The V call is TRBV6-1, the J call TRBJ1-1; D is ambiguous. V was cut by 3 bases and J by 2 bases, with 10 bases left in between. Germline lookup yields CDR1 MNHNS and CDR2 SASEGT. The length of the CDR3 is 14 residues.

The chain recombines TRBV21-1 with TRBJ2-7; the table's D call, TRBD1, was not checked against the DNA. TRBV21-1 is a documented pseudogene. The CDR3 spans 21 residues. The CDR3 region is CASSLGSKTGPLLFCSYEQYF. In nucleotides, the CDR3 is TGTGCCAGCAGCCTAGGAAGTAAGACAGGCCCGTTACTCTTCTGCTCCTACGAGCAGTACTTC.

DNA of the CDR3: TGTGCCAGCAGCGTAGCTAATGCGGGGGGATTCCAAGAGACCCAGTACTTC. Translation: CASSVANAGGFQETQYF. The J gene is TRBJ2-5, the V gene TRBV9; the match to TRBD2 covers 8 bases. CDR3 length: 17 residues. Germline V gene data show CDR1 as SGDLS and CDR2 as YYNGEE. V lost 0 bases and J lost 1; bases outside the gene matches: 8.

This clone was recorded once. V is TRBV4-1 and J is TRBJ2-6; 9 bases are shared with TRBD1. Germline assignment: CDR1 MGHRA and CDR2 YSYEKL. This CDR3 contains 16 residues. The junction had 5 bases not matched to a gene; V was cut back by 5 bases and J by 3 bases. CDR3 nucleotide sequence: TGCGCCAGCAGCGGAGACAGGGGGTATGGGGCCAACGTCCTGACTTTC. As protein: CASSGDRGYGANVLTF.

The chain uses TRBV9 and TRBJ2-2, with 13 positions matching TRBD2. V was clipped by 0 bases and J by 4 bases; unmatched bases: 6. The CDR3 length is 18 residues. Germline lookup yields CDR1 SGDLS and CDR2 YYNGEE. CDR3 loop: CASSVALAGGPSTGELFF. The CDR3 bases are TGTGCCAGCAGCGTAGCACTAGCGGGAGGGCCGAGCACCGGGGAGCTGTTTTTT.

The chain couples TRBV29-1 to TRBJ1-5; a possible D gene is TRBD1 (6 bases). The CDR3 has 17 residues. CDR1 is SQVTM, CDR2 ANQGSEA, per germline. Trimming stripped 4 bases from V and 0 bases from J, with 19 bases between. CDR3 nucleotide sequence: TGCAGCGTTGGCCCCCGGGGGGGCCCCTATAGCAATCAGCCCCAGCATTTT. Translated: CSVGPRGGPYSNQPQHF.

This chain connects TRBV7-2 to TRBJ1-1, with a tentative D call TRBD1 (5 bases). In germline, CDR1 is SGHTA, CDR2 FQGNSA. CDR3 length equals 14 residues. Trimming removed 2 bases at V and 3 bases at J, with 10 bases between. The CDR3 DNA reads as TGTGCCAGCAGCTTACGGGGGGGGTACACTGAAGCTTTCTTT. Its translation is CASSLRGGYTEAFF.

The chain carries TRBV30 and TRBJ2-7, with D tentatively TRBD1 (6 bases). CDR1 and CDR2 (germline): GTSNPN, SVGIG (reference sequence). V lost 3 bases, J lost 5 bases, and 11 bases lay in between. CDR3 length: 12 amino acids. The CDR3 sequence: CAWSLGADEQYF. DNA of the CDR3: TGTGCCTGGAGCCTGGGGGCAGACGAGCAGTACTTC.

The genes are TRBV11-2 and TRBJ2-7, with TRBD2 identical over 9 bases. The V gene's germline CDR1 is SGHAT and CDR2 FQNNGV. The CDR3 has 17 amino acids. The junction had 15 bases not matched to a gene; V was cut back by 5 bases and J by 4 bases. CDR3 amino acids: CASSTIGGASGVYEQYF. The CDR3, as DNA: TGTGCCAGCAGCACAATCGGGGGGGCTAGCGGGGTTTACGAGCAGTACTTC.

The rearrangement joins TRBV3-1 (or the pseudogene TRBV3-2) to TRBJ2-3; 8 bases align to TRBD2. The CDR3 sequence is 15 residues long. The V gene's germline CDR1 is LGHDT and CDR2 YNNKEL (reference sequence). With 3 bases clipped from V and 2 bases from J, the junction kept 4 bases outside the gene matches. In nucleotides, the CDR3 is TGTGCCAGCAGCCAGCAGCGGGGGTACACAGATACGCAGTATTTT. This encodes CASSQQRGYTDTQYF.

This chain uses TRBV7-2 with TRBJ1-4; D is ambiguous. Germline assignment: CDR1 SGHTA and CDR2 FQGNSA. V lost 5 bases and J 8 bases, leaving 18 bases between the germline ends. CDR3 length: 15 amino acids. The CDR3 sequence: CASSPRRGFSEKLFF. The DNA for the CDR3 is TGTGCCAGCAGCCCCCGTAGAGGGTTCTCCGAAAAACTGTTTTTT.

This chain links TRBV6-5 with TRBJ1-1; a possible D gene is TRBD1 (6 bases). Germline CDR1 reads MNHEY; CDR2 reads SVGAGI. The length of the CDR3 is 13 residues. The V gene lost 10 bases and the J gene lost 0 bases, with 12 bases spanning the gap. The CDR3 loop reads CATSDRMNTEAFF. Here the CDR3 DNA reads TGTGCCACCAGCGACAGGATGAACACTGAAGCTTTCTTT.

This clone was seen only once. The chain joins TRBV5-6 to TRBJ2-3; D perhaps matches TRBD1 (6 bases). There are 16 residues in the CDR3. The V gene lost 3 bases and the J gene lost 0 bases, with 14 bases spanning the gap. Germline V gives CDR1 SGHDT, CDR2 YYEEEE. Here the CDR3 DNA reads TGTGCCAGCAGCTACTTCCAGGGGCCAAGCACAGATACGCAGTATTTT. Translation gives CASSYFQGPSTDTQYF. Filled out from reference TRBV5-6 and TRBJ2-3, the complete variable domain reads DAGVTQSPTHLIKTRGQQVTLRCSPKSGHDTVSWYQQALGQGPQFIFQYYEEEERQRGNFPDRFSGHQFPNYSSELNVNALLLGDSALYLCASSYFQGPSTDTQYFGPGTRLTVL.

The chain links TRBV12-5 to TRBJ2-7, with a weak D call TRBD2 (6 bases). Trimming cost V 6 bases and J 3 bases, with 6 bases left between them. CDR1 is LGHNT, CDR2 FRNRAP, per germline. The CDR3 is 11 amino acids. The CDR3 DNA is TGTGCTAGTGGAGCGGGCTACGAGCAGTACTTC. Amino acids: CASGAGYEQYF. The full variable domain, completed using reference TRBV12-5 and TRBJ2-7, is DARVTQTPRHKVTEMGQEVTMRCQPILGHNTVFWYRQTMMQGLELLAYFRNRAPLDDSGMPKDRFSAEMPDATLATLKIQPSEPRDSAVYFCASGAGYEQYFGPGTRLTVT.